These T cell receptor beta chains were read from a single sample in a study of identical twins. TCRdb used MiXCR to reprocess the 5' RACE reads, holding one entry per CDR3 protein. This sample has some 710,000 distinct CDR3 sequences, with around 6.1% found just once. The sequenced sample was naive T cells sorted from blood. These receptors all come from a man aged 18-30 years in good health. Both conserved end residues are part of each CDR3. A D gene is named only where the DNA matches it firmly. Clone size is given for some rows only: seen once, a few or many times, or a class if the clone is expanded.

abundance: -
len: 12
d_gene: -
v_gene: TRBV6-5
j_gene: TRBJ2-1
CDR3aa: CASSYLPHEQFF
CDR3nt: TGTGCCAGCAGTTACTTGCCTCATGAGCAGTTCTTC

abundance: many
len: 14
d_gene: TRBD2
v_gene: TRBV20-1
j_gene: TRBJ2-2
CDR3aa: CSARASGLTGELFF
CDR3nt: TGCAGTGCTAGGGCTAGCGGGCTCACCGGGGAGCTGTTTTTT

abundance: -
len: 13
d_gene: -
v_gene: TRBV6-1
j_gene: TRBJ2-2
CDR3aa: CASSGLYTGELFF
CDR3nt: TGTGCCAGCAGTGGGTTGTACACCGGGGAGCTGTTTTTT

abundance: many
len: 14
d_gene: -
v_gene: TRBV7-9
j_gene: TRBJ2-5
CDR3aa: CASSQTAYQETQYF
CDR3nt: TGTGCCAGCAGCCAGACAGCGTACCAAGAGACCCAGTACTTC

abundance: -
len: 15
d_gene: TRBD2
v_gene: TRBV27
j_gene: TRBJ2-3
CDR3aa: CASSATTSGEATQYF
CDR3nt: TGTGCCAGCAGTGCCACGACTAGCGGGGAGGCTACGCAGTATTTT

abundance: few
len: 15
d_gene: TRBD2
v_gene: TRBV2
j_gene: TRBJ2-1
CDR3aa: CASSVGLAGDTGEFF
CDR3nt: TGTGCCAGCAGTGTAGGACTAGCGGGAGACACCGGCGAGTTCTTC

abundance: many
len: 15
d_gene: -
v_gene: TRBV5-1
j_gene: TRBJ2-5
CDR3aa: CASSLITGSQETQYF
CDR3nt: TGCGCCAGCAGCTTGATTACAGGGAGTCAAGAGACCCAGTACTTC

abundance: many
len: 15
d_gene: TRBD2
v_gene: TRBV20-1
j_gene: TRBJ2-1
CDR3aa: CSAHYSLAGRFEQFF
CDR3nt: TGCAGTGCTCACTACTCTCTAGCGGGACGGTTTGAGCAGTTCTTC

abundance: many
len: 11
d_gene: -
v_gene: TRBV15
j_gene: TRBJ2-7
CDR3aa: CATSRDDEQYF
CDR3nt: TGTGCCACCAGCAGAGATGACGAGCAGTACTTC

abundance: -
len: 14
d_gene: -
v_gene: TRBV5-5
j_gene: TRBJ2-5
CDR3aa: CASTVTASSSAQYF
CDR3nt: TGTGCCAGCACCGTGACGGCTTCTTCGTCGGCCCAGTACTTC

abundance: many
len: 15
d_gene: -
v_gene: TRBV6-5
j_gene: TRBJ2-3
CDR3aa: CASSYRDSRTDTQYF
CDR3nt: TGTGCCAGCAGTTACCGCGACTCGAGGACAGATACGCAGTATTTT

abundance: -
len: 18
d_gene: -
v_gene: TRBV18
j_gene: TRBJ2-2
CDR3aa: CASNTGGLLASNTGELFF
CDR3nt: TGTGCCAGCAACACTGGGGGCCTATTAGCGTCGAACACCGGGGAGCTGTTTTTT

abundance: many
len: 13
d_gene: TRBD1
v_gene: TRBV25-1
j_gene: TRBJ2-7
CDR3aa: CASEDRRTYQQYF
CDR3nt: TGTGCCAGCGAGGACAGGCGAACTTACCAGCAGTACTTC

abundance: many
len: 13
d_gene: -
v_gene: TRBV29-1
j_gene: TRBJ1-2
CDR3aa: CSAEDPKTYGYTF
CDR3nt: TGCAGCGCTGAGGACCCAAAGACCTATGGCTACACCTTC

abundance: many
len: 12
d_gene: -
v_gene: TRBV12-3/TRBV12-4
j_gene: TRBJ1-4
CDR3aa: CASSPVGGKLFF
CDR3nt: TGTGCCAGCAGCCCGGTCGGGGGGAAACTGTTTTTT

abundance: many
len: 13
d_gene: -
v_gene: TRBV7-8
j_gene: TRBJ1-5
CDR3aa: CASSWGSNQPQHF
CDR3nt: TGTGCCAGCAGCTGGGGTAGCAATCAGCCCCAGCATTTT

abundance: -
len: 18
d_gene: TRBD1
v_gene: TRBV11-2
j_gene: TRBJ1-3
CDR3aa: CASSIVGTGDPSGNTIYF
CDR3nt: TGTGCCAGCAGCATAGTGGGGACAGGGGACCCCTCTGGAAACACCATATATTTT

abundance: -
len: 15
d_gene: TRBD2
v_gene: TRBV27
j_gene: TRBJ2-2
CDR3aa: CASSLLGGPSGELFF
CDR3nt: TGTGCCAGCAGTTTACTGGGAGGGCCGTCCGGGGAGCTGTTTTTT

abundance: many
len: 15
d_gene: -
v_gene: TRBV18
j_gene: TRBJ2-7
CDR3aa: CASSPSVQGSYEQYF
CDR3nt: TGTGCCAGCTCACCATCGGTCCAGGGGAGCTACGAGCAGTACTTC

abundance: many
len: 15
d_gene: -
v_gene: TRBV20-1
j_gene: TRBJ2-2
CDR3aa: CSALAGTHNTGELFF
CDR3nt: TGCAGTGCTCTGGCCGGGACGCACAACACCGGGGAGCTGTTTTTT

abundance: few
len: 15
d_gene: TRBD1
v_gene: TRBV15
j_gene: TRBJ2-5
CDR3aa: CATSRVETGVETQYF
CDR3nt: TGTGCCACCAGCAGAGTAGAGACAGGGGTAGAGACCCAGTACTTC

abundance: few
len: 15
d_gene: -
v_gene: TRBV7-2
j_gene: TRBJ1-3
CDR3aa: CASSFRFSSGNTIYF
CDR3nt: TGTGCCAGCAGCTTTCGGTTTTCCTCTGGAAACACCATATATTTT

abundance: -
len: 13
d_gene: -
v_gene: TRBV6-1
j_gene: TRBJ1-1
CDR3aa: CASRSGVVTEAFF
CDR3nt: TGTGCCAGCAGGTCAGGGGTGGTCACTGAAGCTTTCTTT

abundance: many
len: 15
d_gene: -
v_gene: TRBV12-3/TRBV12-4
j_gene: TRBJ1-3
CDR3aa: CASSLDGGIGNTIYF
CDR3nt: TGTGCCAGCAGTCTCGATGGGGGGATTGGAAACACCATATATTTT

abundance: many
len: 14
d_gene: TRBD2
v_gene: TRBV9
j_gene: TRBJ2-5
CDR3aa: CASSVASGSETQYF
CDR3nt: TGTGCCAGCAGCGTCGCAAGCGGGAGTGAGACCCAGTACTTC

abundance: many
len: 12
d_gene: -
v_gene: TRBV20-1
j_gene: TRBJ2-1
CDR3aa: CSAPRSYNEQFF
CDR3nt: TGCAGTGCTCCGCGTTCCTACAATGAGCAGTTCTTC

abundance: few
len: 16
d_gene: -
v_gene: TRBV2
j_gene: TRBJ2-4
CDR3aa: CASSDTRPLAKNIQYF
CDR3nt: TGTGCCAGCAGTGATACCCGACCACTAGCCAAAAACATTCAGTACTTC

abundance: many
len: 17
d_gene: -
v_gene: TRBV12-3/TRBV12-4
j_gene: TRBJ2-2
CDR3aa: CASRPGVQEPNTGELFF
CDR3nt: TGTGCCAGCAGGCCCGGGGTCCAAGAACCGAACACCGGGGAGCTGTTTTTT

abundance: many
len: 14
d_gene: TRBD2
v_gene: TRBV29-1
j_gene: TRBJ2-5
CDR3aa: CSVWTSGRKETQYF
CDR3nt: TGCAGCGTTTGGACTAGCGGGCGCAAAGAGACCCAGTACTTC

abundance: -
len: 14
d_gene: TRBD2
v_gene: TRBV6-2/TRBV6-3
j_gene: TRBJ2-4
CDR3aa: CASSFSGRGDIQYF
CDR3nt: TGTGCCAGCAGTTTTTCCGGGAGGGGGGACATTCAGTACTTC

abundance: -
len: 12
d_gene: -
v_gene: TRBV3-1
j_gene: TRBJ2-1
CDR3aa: CASSATFNEQFF
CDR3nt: TGTGCCAGCAGCGCTACCTTCAATGAGCAGTTCTTC

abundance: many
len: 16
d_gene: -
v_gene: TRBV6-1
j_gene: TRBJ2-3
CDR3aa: CASRPRGSISTDTQYF
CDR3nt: TGTGCCAGCAGACCACGGGGCAGCATTAGCACAGATACGCAGTATTTT

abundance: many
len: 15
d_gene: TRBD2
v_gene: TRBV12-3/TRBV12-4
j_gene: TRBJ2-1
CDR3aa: CASRLVAGGINEQFF
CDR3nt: TGTGCCAGCAGGCTCGTAGCGGGAGGAATCAATGAGCAGTTCTTC

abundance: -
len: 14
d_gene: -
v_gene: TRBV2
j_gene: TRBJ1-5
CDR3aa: CASSALRSNQPQHF
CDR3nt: TGTGCCAGCAGTGCACTCAGAAGCAATCAGCCCCAGCATTTT

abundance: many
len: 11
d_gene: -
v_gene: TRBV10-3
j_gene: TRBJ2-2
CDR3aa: CAIRRPGELFF
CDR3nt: TGTGCCATAAGACGGCCCGGGGAGCTGTTTTTT

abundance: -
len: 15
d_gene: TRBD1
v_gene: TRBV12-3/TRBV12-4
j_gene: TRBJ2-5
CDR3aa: CASSFRGTDQETQYF
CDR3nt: TGTGCCAGCAGTTTCAGGGGGACAGATCAAGAGACCCAGTACTTC

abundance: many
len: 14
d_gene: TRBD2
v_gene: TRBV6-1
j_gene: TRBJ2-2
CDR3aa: CASRISGSTGELFF
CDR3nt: TGTGCCAGCAGAATTAGCGGGAGTACCGGGGAGCTGTTTTTT

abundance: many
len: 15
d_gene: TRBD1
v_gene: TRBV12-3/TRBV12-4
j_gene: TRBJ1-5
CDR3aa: CASRPGQGTVSPQHF
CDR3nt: TGTGCCAGCAGGCCGGGACAGGGGACCGTCTCGCCCCAGCATTTT

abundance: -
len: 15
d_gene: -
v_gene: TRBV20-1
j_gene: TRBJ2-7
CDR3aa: CSARDRGRSSYEQYF
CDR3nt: TGCAGTGCTAGAGATCGGGGGAGGAGCTCCTACGAGCAGTACTTC